The 13 T cell receptor beta chains listed next were all sequenced from one sample in a study of molecular identifiers for immune sequencing clone quantification. TCRdb re-derived calls from the PCR reads in MiXCR, one entry per CDR3 protein. The sample lists approximately 680,000 distinct CDR3 sequences, 25% occurring once. Sequenced input: naive CD8+ T cells from blood, with Jurkat cell RNA spiked in. Described subset: FACS-sorted CD8+CD4-CCR7+CD45RA+ naive T cells. These receptors were collected from a human donor in good health. Some libraries in this study had Jurkat cell RNA spiked in.

Concerning this clonotype: One base away lies a much larger clone, so this may be a sequencing read error. This chain uses TRBV6-6 with TRBJ2-7, with 7 bases aligning to TRBD2. The CDR3 sequence is 14 residues long. The V gene's germline CDR1 is MNHNY and CDR2 SVGAGI (reference sequence). In DNA form, the CDR3 reads TGTGCCGGCAGTTACTCAACGGGAGGCCACGAGCAGTACTTC. Its protein product is CAGSYSTGGHEQYF.

This clonotype was detected many times. This chain links TRBV10-2 with TRBJ2-2, with no clear D. Germline CDR1 and CDR2: WSHSY and SAAADI. The CDR3 spans 14 residues. V was clipped by 2 bases and J by 0 bases, with 4 bases between them. CDR3 sequence reads: CASSESPNTGELFF. CDR3 coding DNA: TGCGCCAGCAGTGAGAGTCCGAACACCGGGGAGCTGTTTTTT.

The genes are TRBV7-9 and TRBJ2-7, with 7 positions matching TRBD1. This CDR3 has 16 residues. The V and J ends lost 5 bases and 3 bases, in that order; junction bases with no gene match: 13. Germline loops: CDR1 SEHNR, CDR2 FQNEAQ (reference sequence). The CDR3 sequence is CASSPGRETGFYEQYF. CDR3 DNA sequence: TGTGCCAGCAGCCCGGGCCGAGAGACAGGGTTCTACGAGCAGTACTTC.

This clonotype was picked up many times. The rearrangement links TRBV3-1 to TRBJ1-1, with 8 positions matching TRBD1. Unmatched junction bases numbered 12, after V lost 8 bases and J lost 4 bases. The CDR3 loop spans 15 amino acids. CDR1 is LGHDT and CDR2 is YNNKEL in the germline V gene (reference sequence). This chain's CDR3 is CASPPGRGRITEAFF. CDR3 sequence (DNA): TGTGCCAGCCCCCCGGGCAGGGGGCGAATCACTGAAGCTTTCTTT. The full variable domain, its missing parts supplied by reference TRBV3-1 and TRBJ1-1, is DTAVSQTPKYLVTQMGNDKSIKCEQNLGHDTMYWYKQDSKKFLKIMFSYNNKELIINETVPNRFSPKSPDKAHLNLHINSLELGDSAVYFCASPPGRGRITEAFFGQGTRLTVV.

The chain has TRBV27 and TRBJ2-7, with 9 bases matching TRBD1. This CDR3 has 15 amino acids. Germline loops: CDR1 MNHEY, CDR2 SMNVEV (reference sequence). V trimming: 7 bases; J trimming: 2 bases; junction bases outside the gene matches: 9. The CDR3 DNA reads TGTGCCAGCATGACCGGGACAGGGATTACCTACGAGCAGTACTTC. Residues: CASMTGTGITYEQYF.

The chain couples TRBV20-1 to TRBJ2-7, with D tentatively TRBD2 (6 bases). The CDR3 totals 13 residues. Per the germline V gene, CDR1 is DFQATT and CDR2 is SNEGSKA (reference sequence). V was trimmed by 1 base and J by 3 bases, leaving 10 bases between them. CDR3: CSARGGTFYEQYF. The CDR3 bases are TGCAGTGCTAGAGGGGGGACTTTCTACGAGCAGTACTTC.

The rearrangement joins TRBV30 to TRBJ2-2, with a tentative D call TRBD1 (6 bases). This CDR3 has 14 residues. Trimming took 2 bases from V and 4 from J, leaving 11 bases between them. Germline CDR1 reads GTSNPN; CDR2 reads SVGIG (reference sequence). In DNA, the CDR3 is TGTGCCTGGAGTTTCGGGACATTCACCGGGGAGCTGTTTTTT. As protein: CAWSFGTFTGELFF.

This clonotype was found a few times. This sequence joins TRBV30 and TRBJ1-1; D not resolved. This CDR3 has 14 amino acids. CDR1 and CDR2 (germline): GTSNPN, SVGIG (reference sequence). Trimming left V 0 bases short and J 2 bases short, with 10 bases between. Here the CDR3 reads CAWSVSRTNTEAFF. DNA for the CDR3: TGTGCCTGGAGTGTTTCCAGGACCAACACTGAAGCTTTCTTT.

In its sample, this clonotype was seen a few times. Compared with germline, one end of the junction differs, possibly owing to a read error. The chain is built from TRBV7-2 and TRBJ1-1; D remains ambiguous. Germline lookup yields CDR1 SGHTA and CDR2 FQGNSA. The CDR3 totals 14 residues. The CDR3 loop is CASSHRGPNTVAFF. The CDR3 bases are TGTGCCAGCAGCCATCGAGGACCCAACACTGTAGCTTTCTTT.

This clonotype came up many times. CDR3 region: CASSRTSGSLETQYF. Here the CDR3 DNA reads TGTGCCAGCAGCCGGACTAGCGGGAGTTTAGAGACCCAGTACTTC. This sequence joins TRBV7-9 and TRBJ2-5; 13 nucleotides line up with TRBD2. Germline CDR1 SEHNR, CDR2 FQNEAQ (reference sequence). The ends lost 5 bases at V and 4 bases at J; junction bases unmatched: 4. The CDR3 runs 15 residues.

This clonotype was seen a handful of times. Sequence at one end of the junction differs from germline and may be a read error. The rearrangement joins TRBV6-5 to TRBJ2-5, with 7 bases aligning to TRBD2. Germline loops: CDR1 MNHEY, CDR2 SVGAGI. This CDR3 region has 16 residues. CDR3 residues: CASSRTRAPYQEPQYF. CDR3 coding DNA: TGTGCCAGCAGTCGGACTAGGGCGCCCTACCAAGAGCCCCAGTACTTC.

Details on this clonotype: This may come from a read error, since a much larger clone is one base off. The chain uses TRBV24-1 and TRBJ2-3; D not certain. The CDR3 covers 13 residues. In germline, CDR1 is KGHDR, CDR2 SFDVKD. CDR3 in DNA: TGTGCCACCGGAAGAGGCAGCACAGATATGCAGTATTTT. This gives the protein CATGRGSTDMQYF.

The chain carries TRBV11-2 and TRBJ1-2; 7 bases map to TRBD1. The germline V gene encodes CDR1 SGHAT and CDR2 FQNNGV. This CDR3 is 17 amino acids long. V trimming: 4 bases; J trimming: 3 bases; junction bases outside the gene matches: 14. CDR3 DNA sequence: TGTGCCAGCAGCTCGACCATTACAGGGGCGCCAGACTATGGCTACACCTTC. This codes for CASSSTITGAPDYGYTF.